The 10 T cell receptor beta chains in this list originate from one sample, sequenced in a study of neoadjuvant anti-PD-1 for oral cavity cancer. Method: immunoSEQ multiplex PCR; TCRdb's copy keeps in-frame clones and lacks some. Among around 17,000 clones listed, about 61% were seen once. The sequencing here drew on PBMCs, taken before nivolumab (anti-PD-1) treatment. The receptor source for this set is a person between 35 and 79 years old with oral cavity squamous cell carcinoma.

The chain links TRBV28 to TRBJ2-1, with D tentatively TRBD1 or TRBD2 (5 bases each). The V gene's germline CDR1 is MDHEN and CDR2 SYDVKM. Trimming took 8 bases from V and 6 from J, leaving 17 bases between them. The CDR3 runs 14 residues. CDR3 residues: CASLRDLVSNEQFF. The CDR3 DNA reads TGTGCCAGCCTCCGGGACCTCGTCAGCAATGAGCAGTTCTTC.

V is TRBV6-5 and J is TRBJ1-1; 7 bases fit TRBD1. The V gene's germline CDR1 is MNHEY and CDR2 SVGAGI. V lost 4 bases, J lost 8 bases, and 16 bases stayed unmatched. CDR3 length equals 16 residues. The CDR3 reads CASSSLDGQGGKEAFF. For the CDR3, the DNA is TGTGCCAGCAGTTCCCTAGACGGCCAGGGGGGCAAAGAAGCTTTCTTT.

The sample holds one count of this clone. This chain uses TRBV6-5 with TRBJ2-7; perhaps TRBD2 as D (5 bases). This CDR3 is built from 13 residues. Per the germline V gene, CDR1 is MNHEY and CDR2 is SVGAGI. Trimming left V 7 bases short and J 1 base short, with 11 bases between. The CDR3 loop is CASTAGLSYEQYF. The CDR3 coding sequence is TGTGCCAGCACCGCTGGACTTTCCTACGAGCAGTACTTC.

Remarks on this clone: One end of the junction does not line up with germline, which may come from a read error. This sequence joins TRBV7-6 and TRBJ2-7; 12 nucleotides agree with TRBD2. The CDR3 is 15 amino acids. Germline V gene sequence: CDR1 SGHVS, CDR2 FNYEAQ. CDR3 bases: TGTGCCAGCAGCTTAGGTGGACTAGCGGGGACATCTTTCCACTTC. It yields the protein CASSLGGLAGTSFHF.

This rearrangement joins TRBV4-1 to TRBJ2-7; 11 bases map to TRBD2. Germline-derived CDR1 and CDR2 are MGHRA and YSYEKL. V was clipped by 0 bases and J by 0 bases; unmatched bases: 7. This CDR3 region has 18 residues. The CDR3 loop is CASSQEGKGLAASYEQYF. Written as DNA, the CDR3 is TGCGCCAGCAGCCAAGAAGGGAAGGGACTAGCGGCCTCCTACGAGCAGTACTTC.

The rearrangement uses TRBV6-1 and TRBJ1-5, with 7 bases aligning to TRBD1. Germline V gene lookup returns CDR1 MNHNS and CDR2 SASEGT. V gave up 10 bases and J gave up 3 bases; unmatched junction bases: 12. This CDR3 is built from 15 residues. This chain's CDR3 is CATCLGQEINQPQHF. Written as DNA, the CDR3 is TGTGCCACTTGTCTTGGACAGGAGATCAATCAGCCCCAGCATTTT.

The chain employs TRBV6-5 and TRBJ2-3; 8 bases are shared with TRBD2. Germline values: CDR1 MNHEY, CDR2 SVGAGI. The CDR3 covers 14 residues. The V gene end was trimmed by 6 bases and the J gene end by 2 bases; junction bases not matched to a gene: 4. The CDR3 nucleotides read TGTGCCAGCAGGAGCGGGAGCTACACAGATACGCAGTATTTT. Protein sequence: CASRSGSYTDTQYF.

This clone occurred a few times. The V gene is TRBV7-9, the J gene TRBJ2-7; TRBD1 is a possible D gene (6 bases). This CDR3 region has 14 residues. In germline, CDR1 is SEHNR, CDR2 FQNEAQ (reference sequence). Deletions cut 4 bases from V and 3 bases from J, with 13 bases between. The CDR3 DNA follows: TGTGCCAGCAGCTCCCTCGGACAGTTCTACGAGCAGTACTTC. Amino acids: CASSSLGQFYEQYF. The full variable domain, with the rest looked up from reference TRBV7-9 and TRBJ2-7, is DTGVSQNPRHKITKRGQNVTFRCDPISEHNRLYWYRQTLGQGPEFLTYFQNEAQLEKSRLLSDRFSAERPKGSFSTLEIQRTEQGDSAMYLCASSSLGQFYEQYFGPGTRLTVT.

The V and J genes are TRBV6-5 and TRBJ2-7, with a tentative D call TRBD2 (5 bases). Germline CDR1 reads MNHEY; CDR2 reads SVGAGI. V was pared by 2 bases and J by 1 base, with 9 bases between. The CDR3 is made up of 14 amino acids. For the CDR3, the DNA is TGTGCCAGCAGTTACGACCGCGGGTCCTACGAGCAGTACTTC. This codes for CASSYDRGSYEQYF.

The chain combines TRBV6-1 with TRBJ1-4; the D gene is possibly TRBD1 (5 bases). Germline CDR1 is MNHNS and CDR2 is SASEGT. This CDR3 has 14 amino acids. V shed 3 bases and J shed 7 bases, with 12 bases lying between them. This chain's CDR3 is CASSEQGSGEKLFF. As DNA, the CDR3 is TGTGCCAGCAGTGAGCAGGGAAGCGGTGAAAAACTGTTTTTT.